This T cell receptor beta chain was identified during a study of blood T cell repertoires in COVID-19. Across the whole study: PBMCs, B-cell-depleted T cells, or T cells were the source of the cDNA or gDNA that made up the material.

With 7 bases clipped from V and 7 bases from J, the junction kept 9 bases outside the gene matches. CDR3 length: 15 residues. Germline CDR1 MNHEY, CDR2 SVGAGI. Seattle's cohort entered during active infection and was followed longitudinally. Clones were sequenced by immunoSEQ multiplex PCR, and TCRdb holds only the in-frame ones, with some missing. The table lists a few hundred thousand clones, more than 85% of them singletons, with just over 2.5% in the top ten. The TCR comes from a person aged 18 to 29 with COVID-19, enrolled during active disease. The sample comprised peripheral blood. V usage is TRBV6-5 and J usage is TRBJ1-6, with 8 bases identical to TRBD1. Written as DNA, the CDR3 is TGTGCCAGCATACCCGGACAGGGACGGAATTCACCCCTCCACTTT. This codes for CASIPGQGRNSPLHF.